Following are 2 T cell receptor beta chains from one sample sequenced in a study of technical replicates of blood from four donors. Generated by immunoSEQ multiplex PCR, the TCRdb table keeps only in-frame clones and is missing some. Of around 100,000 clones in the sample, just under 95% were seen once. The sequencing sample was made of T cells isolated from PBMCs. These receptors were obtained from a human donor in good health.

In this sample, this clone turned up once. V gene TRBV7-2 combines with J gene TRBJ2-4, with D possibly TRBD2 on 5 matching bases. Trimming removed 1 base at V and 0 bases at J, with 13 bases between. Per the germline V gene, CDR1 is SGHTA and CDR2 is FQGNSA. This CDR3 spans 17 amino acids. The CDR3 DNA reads TGTGCCAGCAGCTTAGTTTCGGGGAGACTAGCCAAAAACATTCAGTACTTC. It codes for CASSLVSGRLAKNIQYF.

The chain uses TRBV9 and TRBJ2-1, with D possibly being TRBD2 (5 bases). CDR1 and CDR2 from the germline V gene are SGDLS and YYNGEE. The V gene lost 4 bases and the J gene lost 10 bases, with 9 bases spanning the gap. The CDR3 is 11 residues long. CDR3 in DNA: TGTGCCAGCAGCTTACGGGGAGAGCAGTTCTTC. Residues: CASSLRGEQFF.